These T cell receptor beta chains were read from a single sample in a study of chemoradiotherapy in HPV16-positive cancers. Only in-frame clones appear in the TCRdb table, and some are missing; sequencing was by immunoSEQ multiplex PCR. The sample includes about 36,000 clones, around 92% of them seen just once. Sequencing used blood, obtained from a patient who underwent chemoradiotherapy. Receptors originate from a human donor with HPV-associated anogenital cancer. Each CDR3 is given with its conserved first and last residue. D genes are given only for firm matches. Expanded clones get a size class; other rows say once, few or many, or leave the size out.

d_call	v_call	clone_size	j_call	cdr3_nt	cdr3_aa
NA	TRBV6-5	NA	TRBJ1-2	TGTGCCAGCAGAAGGGGCGGGAATGGCTACACCTTC	CASRRGGNGYTF
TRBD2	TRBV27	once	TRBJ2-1	TGTGCCAGCAGTCCGGGACTAGCGGGGGTTGAGCAGTTCTTC	CASSPGLAGVEQFF
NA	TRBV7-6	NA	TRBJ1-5	TGTGCCAGCAGCTTGGGGAACAATCAGCCCCAGCATTTT	CASSLGNNQPQHF
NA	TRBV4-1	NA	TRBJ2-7	TGCGCCAGCAGCCAAGACGTGGGTTCCTACGAGCAGTACTTC	CASSQDVGSYEQYF
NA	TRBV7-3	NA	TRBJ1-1	TGTGCCAGCAGCCTTGAGCCGCACACTGAAGCTTTCTTT	CASSLEPHTEAFF
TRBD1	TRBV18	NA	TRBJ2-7	TGTGCCAGCTCACCTTCCGGGACAGGAGTAGGCGAGCAGTACTTC	CASSPSGTGVGEQYF
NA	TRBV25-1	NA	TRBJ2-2	TGTGCCAGCAGTCCCCTGGCAGGGGCTGGAACCGGGGAGCTGTTTTTT	CASSPLAGAGTGELFF
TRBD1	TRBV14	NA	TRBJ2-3	TGTGCCAGCAGACGGACAGGGGGTAAGGATACGCAGTATTTT	CASRRTGGKDTQYF
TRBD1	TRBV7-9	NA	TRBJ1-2	TGTGCCAGCAGCTTAATCCGGACCCGGGACAGGGATCCCTATGGCTACACCTTC	CASSLIRTRDRDPYGYTF
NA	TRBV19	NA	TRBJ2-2	TGTGCCAGTAGTATCCGAATGCGCCCCGACACCGGGGAGCTGTTTTTT	CASSIRMRPDTGELFF
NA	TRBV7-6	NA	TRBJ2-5	TGTGCCAGCAGCGTAGTGGCGGGCCCATACGGGGAGACCCAGTACTTC	CASSVVAGPYGETQYF
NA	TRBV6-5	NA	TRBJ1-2	TGTGCCAGCAGTTACGACGGGCAGGGAATTGAAGGCTACACCTTC	CASSYDGQGIEGYTF
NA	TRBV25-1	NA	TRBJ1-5	TGTGCCAGCAGTGTGACAGGTTCCAATCAGCCCCAGCATTTT	CASSVTGSNQPQHF
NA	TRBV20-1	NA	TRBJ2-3	TGCAGTGCTCATACAGATACGCAGTATTTT	CSAHTDTQYF
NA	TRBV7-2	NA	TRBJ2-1	TGTGCCAGCAGCTTAGCCTCCAATGAGCAGTTCTTC	CASSLASNEQFF
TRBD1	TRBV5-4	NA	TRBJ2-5	TGTGCCAGCAGCGGGGGACAGGGCCTTTTTTCACCGGAGACCCAGTACTTC	CASSGGQGLFSPETQYF
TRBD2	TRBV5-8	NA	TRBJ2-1	TGTGCCAGCAGCATCGGACTAGCGGGGACACCCTACAATGAGCAGTTCTTC	CASSIGLAGTPYNEQFF
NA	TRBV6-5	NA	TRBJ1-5	TGTGCCACATCCCCGGGGGAAGCCACTCAGCCCCAGCATTTT	CATSPGEATQPQHF
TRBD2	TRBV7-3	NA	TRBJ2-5	TGTGCCAGCAGCCGTCGGGCCCGATCGAGCGGGGGGCAAGAGACCCAGTACTTC	CASSRRARSSGGQETQYF
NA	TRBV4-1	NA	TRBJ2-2	TGCGCCAGCGGGACGGCCTATAGCGGCACCGGGGAGCTGTTTTTT	CASGTAYSGTGELFF
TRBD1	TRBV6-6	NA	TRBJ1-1	TGTGCCAGCAGTAGGGACAGCATGAACACTGAAGCTTTCTTT	CASSRDSMNTEAFF
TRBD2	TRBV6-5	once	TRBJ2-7	TGTGCCAGCAGTAGCGGGGCTTACGAGCAGTACTTC	CASSSGAYEQYF
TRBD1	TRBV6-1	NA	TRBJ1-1	TGTGCCAGCAGTGAAATTGACAGGGAGGCTTTCTTT	CASSEIDREAFF
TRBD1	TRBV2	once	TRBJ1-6	TGTGCCAGAGGACAGGGAAATTCACCCCTCCACTTT	CARGQGNSPLHF
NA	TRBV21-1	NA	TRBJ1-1	TGTGCCAGCAGCAAAAGGGACGGTAGGAACACTGAAGCTTTCTTT	CASSKRDGRNTEAFF
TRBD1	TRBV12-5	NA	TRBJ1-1	TGTGCTAGTGGTTTGGTACTGTCGCAGGGGGCCTCTGAAGCTTTCTTT	CASGLVLSQGASEAFF
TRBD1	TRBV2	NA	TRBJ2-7	TGTGCCAGCAGGAGGGGGCGAGACCGCTACGAGCAGTACTTC	CASRRGRDRYEQYF